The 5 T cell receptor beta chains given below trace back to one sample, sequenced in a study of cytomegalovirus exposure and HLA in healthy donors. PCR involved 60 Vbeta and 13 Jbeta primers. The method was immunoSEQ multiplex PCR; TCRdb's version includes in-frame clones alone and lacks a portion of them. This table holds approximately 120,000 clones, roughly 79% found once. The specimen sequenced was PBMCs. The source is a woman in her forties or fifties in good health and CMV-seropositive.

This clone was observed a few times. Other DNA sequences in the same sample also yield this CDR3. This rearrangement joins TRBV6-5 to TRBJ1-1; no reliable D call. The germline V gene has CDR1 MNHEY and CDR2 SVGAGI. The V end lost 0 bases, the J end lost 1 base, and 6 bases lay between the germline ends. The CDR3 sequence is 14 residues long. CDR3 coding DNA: TGTGCCAGCAGTTACTCAGAGGGGAACACTGAAGCTTTCTTT. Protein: CASSYSEGNTEAFF.

CDR3 sequence (DNA): TGTGCCAGCAGTTACGGTAGCGGGGCACAGTTCTTC. It translates to CASSYGSGAQFF. This chain uses TRBV6-5 with TRBJ2-1; 8 nucleotides match TRBD2. J gave up 13 bases and V 2 bases, and 4 bases lay outside the gene matches. The V gene's germline CDR1 is MNHEY and CDR2 SVGAGI. The CDR3 consists of 12 residues.

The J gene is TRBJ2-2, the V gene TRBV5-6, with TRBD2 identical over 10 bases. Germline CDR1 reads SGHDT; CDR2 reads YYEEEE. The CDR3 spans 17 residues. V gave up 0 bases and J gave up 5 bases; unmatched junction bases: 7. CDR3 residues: CASSLAGLAVLTGELFF. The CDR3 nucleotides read TGTGCCAGCAGCTTGGCCGGACTAGCGGTCCTGACCGGGGAGCTGTTTTTT.

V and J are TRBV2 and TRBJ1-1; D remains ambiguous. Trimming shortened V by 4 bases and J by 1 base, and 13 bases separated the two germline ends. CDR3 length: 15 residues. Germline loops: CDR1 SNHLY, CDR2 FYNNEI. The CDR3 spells CASSAYLTSNTEAFF. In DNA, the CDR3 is TGTGCCAGCAGTGCCTACTTAACCTCGAACACTGAAGCTTTCTTT. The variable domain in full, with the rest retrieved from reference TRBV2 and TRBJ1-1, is EPEVTQTPSHQVTQMGQEVILRCVPISNHLYFYWYRQILGQKVEFLVSFYNNEISEKSEIFDDQFSVERPDGSNFTLKIRSTKLEDSAMYFCASSAYLTSNTEAFFGQGTRLTVV.

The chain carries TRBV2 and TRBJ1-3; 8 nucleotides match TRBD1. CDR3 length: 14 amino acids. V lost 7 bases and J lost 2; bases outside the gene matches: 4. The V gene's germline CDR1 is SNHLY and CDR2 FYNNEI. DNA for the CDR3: TGTGCCAGCAATCCGGACAGGGCTGGAAACACCATATATTTT. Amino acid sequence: CASNPDRAGNTIYF.